The 21 T cell receptor beta chains in this list originate from one sample, sequenced in a study of cytomegalovirus exposure and HLA in healthy donors. Sequenced by immunoSEQ multiplex PCR; TCRdb stores in-frame clones only, minus some. Here the sample spans over 150,000 clones, 86% being singletons. The sequencing sample was made of PBMCs. Every receptor here comes from a woman aged 25-40 years in good health and CMV-seronegative.

This chain links TRBV29-1 with TRBJ1-5; no reliable D call. V was pared by 4 bases and J by 5 bases, with 12 bases between. CDR1 and CDR2 from the germline V gene are SQVTM and ANQGSEA. This CDR3 has 13 residues. This chain's CDR3 is CSVVTEEDQPQHF. DNA of the CDR3: TGCAGCGTTGTAACAGAAGAGGATCAGCCCCAGCATTTT.

Remarks on this clone: Additional DNA sequences in this sample encode the identical CDR3. The chain has TRBV27 and TRBJ2-3, with D maybe TRBD2 (5 bases). CDR1 and CDR2 (germline): MNHEY, SMNVEV (reference sequence). V was cut by 2 bases and J by 0 bases, with 12 bases left in between. The CDR3 loop spans 16 amino acids. CDR3 region: CASSLAGGTSTDTQYF. CDR3 nucleotide sequence: TGTGCCAGCAGTTTAGCCGGAGGCACTAGCACAGATACGCAGTATTTT.

The chain recombines TRBV10-3 with TRBJ2-7; 7 bases align to TRBD2. Germline loops: CDR1 ENHRY, CDR2 SYGVKD. The CDR3 totals 15 residues. V dropped 3 bases and J dropped 6; count of bases not matched to a gene: 11. This CDR3 is CAISDREDLKGEQYF. CDR3 in DNA: TGTGCCATCAGTGACCGGGAGGACTTAAAGGGCGAGCAGTACTTC.

V is TRBV19 and J is TRBJ2-3; 8 nucleotides agree with TRBD2. CDR3 length: 14 amino acids. The ends lost 5 bases at V and 2 bases at J; junction bases unmatched: 3. Per the germline V gene, CDR1 is LNHDA and CDR2 is SQIVND (reference sequence). This chain's CDR3 is CASSGSGDTDTQYF. Here the CDR3 DNA reads TGTGCCAGTAGTGGTAGCGGGGACACAGATACGCAGTATTTT.

V and J are TRBV13 and TRBJ2-1, with 7 nucleotides matching TRBD1. The CDR3 is made up of 16 amino acids. Trimming removed 0 bases from V and 2 bases from J; junction bases left unmatched: 4. The V gene's germline CDR1 is PRHDT and CDR2 FYEKMQ (reference sequence). For the CDR3, the DNA is TGTGCCAGCAGCTTAGGGCCCGACAGGGCCTACAATGAGCAGTTCTTC. Translated, it gives CASSLGPDRAYNEQFF.

In its sample, this clone was seen a few times. The chain uses TRBV28 and TRBJ2-5; perhaps TRBD1 as D (5 bases). CDR3 size: 15 residues. V was pared by 6 bases and J by 5 bases, with 19 bases between. Germline V CDR1 and CDR2: MDHEN, SYDVKM. The CDR3 region has the DNA TGTGCCAGCAGCCGATTCGGCAGGGCCTATGAGACCCAGTACTTC. This translates into CASSRFGRAYETQYF.

This chain connects TRBV6-1 to TRBJ2-7, with D possibly TRBD2 on 5 matching bases. The CDR3 totals 11 residues. Trimming left V 8 bases short and J 7 bases short, with 12 bases between. The germline V gene has CDR1 MNHNS and CDR2 SASEGT. Here the CDR3 reads CASVGEGEQYF. The CDR3 bases are TGTGCCAGCGTCGGGGAAGGTGAGCAGTACTTC.

The chain is built from TRBV7-3 and TRBJ2-1; TRBD2 is a possible D gene (5 bases). The V gene's germline CDR1 is SGHTA and CDR2 FQGTGA. Trimming took off 5 bases at V and 8 bases at J, with 16 bases between the two ends. CDR3 length: 14 residues. The chain's CDR3 is CASSPNPLADEQFF. CDR3 coding DNA: TGTGCCAGCAGCCCTAACCCGCTAGCCGATGAGCAGTTCTTC.

V gene TRBV7-9 combines with J gene TRBJ1-1; D not certain. Trimming removed 5 bases from V and 4 bases from J, with 20 bases in between. The V gene's germline CDR1 is SEHNR and CDR2 FQNEAQ (reference sequence). The CDR3 loop spans 16 amino acids. Written as DNA, the CDR3 is TGTGCCAGCAGCCCGGGAGGTAGGGCTCTAGGCACTGAAGCTTTCTTT. Protein sequence: CASSPGGRALGTEAFF.

The rearrangement uses TRBV5-6 and TRBJ2-7; D possibly matches TRBD1 or TRBD2 (5 bases each). The CDR3 is made up of 15 amino acids. Germline V gives CDR1 SGHDT, CDR2 YYEEEE. Trimming cost V 1 base and J 2 bases, with 13 bases left between them. The CDR3 spells CASSLLQGVPYEQYF. In DNA, the CDR3 is TGTGCCAGCAGCTTGCTTCAGGGAGTCCCCTACGAGCAGTACTTC.

J is TRBJ2-2 and V is TRBV9, with D perhaps matching TRBD2 (6 bases). Germline V lookup: CDR1 SGDLS, CDR2 YYNGEE. Trimming took 4 bases from V and 5 from J, leaving 15 bases between them. This CDR3 has 15 amino acids. CDR3 protein: CASSWRAVGTGELFF. CDR3 in DNA: TGTGCCAGCAGCTGGAGGGCGGTCGGGACCGGGGAGCTGTTTTTT.

The rearrangement links TRBV6-5 to TRBJ2-3; D is undetermined. The CDR3 loop spans 16 amino acids. V was shortened by 0 bases and J by 2 bases, with 12 bases between the two germline ends. CDR1 and CDR2 from the germline V gene are MNHEY and SVGAGI. DNA for the CDR3: TGTGCCAGCAGTTACTCGGGCAGGACCGCCACAGATACGCAGTATTTT. It encodes CASSYSGRTATDTQYF.

This sequence joins TRBV9 and TRBJ2-7; 9 positions agree with TRBD1. V lost 0 bases and J lost 2; bases outside the gene matches: 3. Germline lookup yields CDR1 SGDLS and CDR2 YYNGEE. The CDR3 consists of 15 residues. The CDR3 here is CASSVEWTGAYEQYF. The CDR3 region has the DNA TGTGCCAGCAGCGTAGAGTGGACAGGGGCCTACGAGCAGTACTTC. The full variable domain, its missing parts supplied by reference TRBV9 and TRBJ2-7, is DSGVTQTPKHLITATGQRVTLRCSPRSGDLSVYWYQQSLDQGLQFLIQYYNGEERAKGNILERFSAQQFPDLHSELNLSSLELGDSALYFCASSVEWTGAYEQYFGPGTRLTVT.

This clone was seen just once. The chain couples TRBV28 to TRBJ1-1, with no clear D. V lost 10 bases to trimming and J lost 0 bases, with 15 bases between them. The CDR3 has 14 amino acids. Germline CDR1 is MDHEN and CDR2 is SYDVKM. The CDR3 reads CATNRRALNTEAFF. The CDR3 nucleotides read TGTGCCACCAATCGACGGGCTCTGAACACTGAAGCTTTCTTT.

Only one count was recorded for this clone. The chain carries TRBV5-1 and TRBJ2-7, with no clear D. Deletions cut 4 bases from V and 1 base from J, with 15 bases between. CDR1 is SGHRS, CDR2 YFSETQ, per germline. This CDR3 is 15 amino acids long. CDR3 DNA: TGCGCCAGCAGCCCCCGGGTGACGGCTTCCTACGAGCAGTACTTC. Translation gives CASSPRVTASYEQYF.

This clone was seen once. The chain has TRBV2 and TRBJ2-3, with D unresolved. V was cut by 2 bases and J by 0 bases, with 9 bases left in between. Germline CDR1 SNHLY, CDR2 FYNNEI. This CDR3 is built from 15 residues. Written as DNA, the CDR3 is TGTGCCAGCAGTGAATGGAAGACTAGCACAGATACGCAGTATTTT. Its translation is CASSEWKTSTDTQYF.

The table lists this clone with a count of one. This rearrangement joins TRBV30 to TRBJ1-4, with D tentatively TRBD1 (5 bases). The CDR3 consists of 14 residues. CDR1 and CDR2 (germline): GTSNPN, SVGIG (reference sequence). V was clipped by 2 bases and J by 6 bases, with 13 bases between them. As DNA, the CDR3 is TGTGCCTGGAGTCGCGCGGGGGAGGATGAAAAACTGTTTTTT. Protein: CAWSRAGEDEKLFF.

This chain joins TRBV6-1 and TRBJ1-2; D is uncertain. This CDR3 has 15 residues. Trimming stripped 2 bases from V and 2 bases from J, with 12 bases between. Germline V gene lookup returns CDR1 MNHNS and CDR2 SASEGT. This CDR3 is CASSESGRWNYGYTF. DNA of the CDR3: TGTGCCAGCAGTGAATCGGGCAGGTGGAACTATGGCTACACCTTC.

The chain carries TRBV7-8 and TRBJ1-5; TRBD1 aligns across 9 bases. The germline V gene has CDR1 SGHVS and CDR2 FQNEAQ. The V and J ends lost 2 bases and 6 bases, in that order; junction bases with no gene match: 8. The CDR3 length is 16 residues. The CDR3 spells CASSLIQGARSQPQHF. CDR3 bases: TGTGCCAGCAGCTTAATACAGGGGGCACGATCTCAGCCCCAGCATTTT.

The rearrangement joins TRBV5-1 to TRBJ1-4; no clear D. Trimming shortened V by 0 bases and J by 0 bases, and 3 bases separated the two germline ends. Germline assignment: CDR1 SGHRS and CDR2 YFSETQ. The CDR3 extends over 14 amino acids. This CDR3 is CASSLDATNEKLFF. The CDR3 DNA reads as TGCGCCAGCAGCTTGGACGCAACTAATGAAAAACTGTTTTTT.

The V gene is TRBV13, the J gene TRBJ2-7; 7 bases align to TRBD1. The germline V gene has CDR1 PRHDT and CDR2 FYEKMQ (reference sequence). V was pared by 3 bases and J by 3 bases, with 5 bases of the junction left unmatched. The CDR3 covers 14 residues. The CDR3 reads CASSFRDRDYEQYF. CDR3 coding DNA: TGTGCCAGCAGCTTTCGGGACAGAGACTACGAGCAGTACTTC.